The sequence of this TCR beta chain was determined in a study of control samples from healthy donors and cancer patients. TCRdb's table, derived via immunoSEQ multiplex PCR, lists solely in-frame clones and lacks some. The profile shows 70,000 to 80,000 clones, roughly 89% of them singletons. From germline, CDR1 is LNHDA and CDR2 SQIVND (reference sequence). The CDR3 totals 14 residues. V lost 3 bases to trimming and J lost 3 bases, with 9 bases between them. The chain uses TRBV19 and TRBJ1-3; D is perhaps TRBD1 (5 bases). Sequencing was done on a sample of PBMCs. This clonotype originated in a woman aged 45-59 years with colorectal cancer. The CDR3 coding sequence is TGTGCCAGTAGTATGCAGGGCGATGGAAACACCATATATTTT. It specifies CASSMQGDGNTIYF. The full variable domain, its missing parts supplied by reference TRBV19 and TRBJ1-3, is DGGITQSPKYLFRKEGQNVTLSCEQNLNHDAMYWYRQDPGQGLRLIYYSQIVNDFQKGDIAEGYSVSREKKESFPLTVTSAQKNPTAFYLCASSMQGDGNTIYFGEGSWLTVV.